This T cell receptor beta chain was profiled in a study of blood T cell repertoires in COVID-19. At the level of the study: Specimens from acute and convalescent COVID-19 originated in the United States, Italy and Spain. The analysed material was cDNA or gDNA that came from T cells, B-cell-depleted T cells, or PBMCs.

CDR3 length equals 13 residues. Germline loops: CDR1 MNHEY, CDR2 SVGAGI. V lost 6 bases to trimming and J lost 0 bases, with 8 bases between them. Original processing methods: Reference gene primers were amplified, and this amplification served to estimate nucleated cell counts. Measured with immunoSEQ multiplex PCR; TCRdb has only the in-frame clones, and not every one. Clone size and V and J calls were adopted from that table, with D and trimming inferred from the DNA. The sample includes under 250,000 clones, under 90% of them seen just once. While infection was still active, Seattle patients were enrolled and then followed longitudinally.

This rearrangement joins TRBV6-5 to TRBJ1-1; the D gene is possibly TRBD1 (5 bases). This TCR derives from a man aged 50 to 59 with COVID-19, enrolled during active disease. Specimen: peripheral blood. The chain's CDR3 is CASRQDMNTEAFF. The CDR3 coding sequence is TGTGCCAGCAGACAGGATATGAACACTGAAGCTTTCTTT.